This TCR beta chain originates from a study of blood T cells in healthy people across ages. CDR1 MNHNS and CDR2 SASEGT come from the germline V gene. The CDR3 runs 16 residues. V lost 2 bases to trimming and J lost 4 bases, with 15 bases between them. A second PCR, run for about 6 to 11 cycles, used a sample-barcoded 5' primer plus a J-beta primer mix. From the 5' RACE reads, TCRdb called clonotypes with MiXCR, one entry per CDR3 protein. The sample has approximately 880,000 distinct CDR3 sequences, about 44% seen once. The chain couples TRBV6-1 to TRBJ1-5; D perhaps matches TRBD1 (5 bases). The TCR originated in a young man in good health. The specimen was blood. CDR3 coding DNA: TGTGCCAGCAGTGAAAGACATGGGACCGTTAATCAGCCCCAGCATTTT. This encodes CASSERHGTVNQPQHF.